The TCR beta chain described here comes from a study of T cells in Graves' hyperthyroidism and ophthalmopathy. Study-wide results and limits: Blood samples included most of the expanded thyroid clonotypes exceeding 0.001. Stable hyperthyroidism was separated from ophthalmopathy by a model based on 13 V-J features.

This clonotype appeared many times. Its cognate antigen is unknown. Each patient was aged 18 to 65 and had newly diagnosed hyperthyroidism of under 2 months' duration. Out of over 7.5 ml of fresh peripheral blood came the PBMCs. What was amplified from RNA transcripts were TCR beta CDR3 regions. The HTBI set primed first-round TCR CDR3 RT-PCR. TCRdb independently ran MiXCR on the multiplex PCR reads; one entry per CDR3 protein. Of 250,000 to 300,000 distinct CDR3 sequences in the sample, roughly 15% were seen once. The length of the CDR3 is 18 residues. V lost 2 bases, J lost 0 bases, and 17 bases lay in between. Germline lookup yields CDR1 MDHEN and CDR2 SYDVKM.

This clonotype was obtained from a woman between 40 and 50 years old with Graves' hyperthyroidism that later progressed to Graves' ophthalmopathy. Sequencing used blood. The chain uses TRBV28 and TRBJ2-1; tentative D call: TRBD2 (6 bases). In DNA form, the CDR3 reads TGTGCCAGCAGTTTAAGGGACTTCTGGGGCGGCTCCTACAATGAGCAGTTCTTC. Translating gives CASSLRDFWGGSYNEQFF.